The present T cell receptor beta chain was sequenced within a study of blood T cell repertoires in COVID-19. Study background: Researchers got acute and convalescent COVID-19 samples from the United States, Italy and Spain. From T cells, B-cell-depleted T cells, or PBMCs came the material, which was cDNA or gDNA.

The junction had 18 bases not matched to a gene; V was cut back by 8 bases and J by 3 bases. CDR1 and CDR2 from the germline V gene are ENHRY and SYGVKD. The CDR3 runs 17 residues. This clone was seen only once. Profiling relied on immunoSEQ multiplex PCR, and the TCRdb table lists in-frame clones only, not all of them. Of around 210,000 clones detected, about 86% appear once; the ten largest clones hold 0.6% to 1%. Specimen: peripheral blood. This sequence joins TRBV10-3 and TRBJ2-5; 7 nucleotides line up with TRBD2. The sequence was obtained from a woman aged 70 to 79 with acute or convalescent COVID-19. CDR3 in DNA: TGTGCCATCGGAGGGCAGAATTCGGGGGGTAGAGAAGAGACCCAGTACTTC. This encodes CAIGGQNSGGREETQYF.